This T cell receptor (beta chain) was found in a study of blood T cell repertoires in COVID-19. In its sample, this clone was seen a few times. The germline CDR1 and CDR2 sequences are MGHDK and SYGVNS. V dropped 1 base and J dropped 2; count of bases not matched to a gene: 4. This CDR3 has 15 amino acids. Original data processing: The assay estimated nucleated cells by amplifying reference gene primers. Assay: immunoSEQ multiplex PCR; the TCRdb copy retains only in-frame clones and omits some. That table furnishes V, J and clone size, whereas the DNA furnished D and trimming. The sample records under 30,000 clones, 65% to 90% being singletons.

Sample: peripheral blood. The receptor comes from a human donor with acute or convalescent COVID-19. The donor label of this sample is uncertain. The chain joins TRBV25-1 to TRBJ2-7, with 8 bases lining up with TRBD2. CDR3 coding DNA: TGTGCCAGCAGTGAATCCCTAGCGGGTACCTACGAGCAGTACTTC. Its protein is CASSESLAGTYEQYF.